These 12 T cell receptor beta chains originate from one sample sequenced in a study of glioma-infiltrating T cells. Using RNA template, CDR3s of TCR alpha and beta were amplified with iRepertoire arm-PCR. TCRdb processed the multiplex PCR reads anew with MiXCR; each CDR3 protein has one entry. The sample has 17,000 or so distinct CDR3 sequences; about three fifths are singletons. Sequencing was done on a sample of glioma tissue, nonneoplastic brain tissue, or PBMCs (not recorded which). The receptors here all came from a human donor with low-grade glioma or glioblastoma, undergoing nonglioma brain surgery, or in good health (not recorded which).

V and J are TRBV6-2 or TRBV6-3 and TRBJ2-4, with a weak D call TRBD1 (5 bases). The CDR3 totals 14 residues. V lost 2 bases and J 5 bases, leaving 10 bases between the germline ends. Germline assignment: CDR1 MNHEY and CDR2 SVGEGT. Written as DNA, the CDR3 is TGTGCCAGCAGTTACCGCAGGGCAGAAAACATTCAGTACTTC. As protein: CASSYRRAENIQYF.

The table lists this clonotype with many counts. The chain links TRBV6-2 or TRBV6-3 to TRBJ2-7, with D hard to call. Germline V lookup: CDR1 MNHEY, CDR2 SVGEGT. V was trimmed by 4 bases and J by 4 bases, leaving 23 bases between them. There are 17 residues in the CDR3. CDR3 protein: CASSFSPFGVRLYEQYF. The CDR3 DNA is TGTGCCAGCAGTTTTTCCCCTTTTGGCGTTCGGTTATACGAGCAGTACTTC.

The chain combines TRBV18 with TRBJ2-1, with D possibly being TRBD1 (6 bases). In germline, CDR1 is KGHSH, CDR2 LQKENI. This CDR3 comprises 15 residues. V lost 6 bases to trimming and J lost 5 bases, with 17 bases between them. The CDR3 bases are TGTGCCAGCTCGCGGTTTGAGACAGGTAACAATGAGCAGTTCTTC. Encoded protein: CASSRFETGNNEQFF.

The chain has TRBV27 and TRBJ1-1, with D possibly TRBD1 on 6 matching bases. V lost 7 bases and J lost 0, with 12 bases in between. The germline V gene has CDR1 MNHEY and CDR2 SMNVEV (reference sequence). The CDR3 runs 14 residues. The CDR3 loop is CASIDRPMNTEAFF. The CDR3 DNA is TGTGCCAGCATCGACAGGCCGATGAACACTGAAGCTTTCTTT.

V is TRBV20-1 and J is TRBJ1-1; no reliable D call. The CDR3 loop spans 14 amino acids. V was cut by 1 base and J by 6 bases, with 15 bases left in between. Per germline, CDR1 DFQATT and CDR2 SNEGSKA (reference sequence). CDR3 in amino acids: CSARAWIGSAEAFF. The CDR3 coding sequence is TGCAGTGCTAGAGCATGGATAGGGAGCGCTGAAGCTTTCTTT.

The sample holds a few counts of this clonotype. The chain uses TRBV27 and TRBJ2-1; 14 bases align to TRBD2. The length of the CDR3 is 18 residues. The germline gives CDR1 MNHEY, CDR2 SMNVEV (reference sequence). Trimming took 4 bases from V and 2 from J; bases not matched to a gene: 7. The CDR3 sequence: CASSSYGLAGGPYNEQFF. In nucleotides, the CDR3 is TGTGCCAGCAGTTCTTACGGACTAGCGGGAGGCCCCTACAATGAGCAGTTCTTC.

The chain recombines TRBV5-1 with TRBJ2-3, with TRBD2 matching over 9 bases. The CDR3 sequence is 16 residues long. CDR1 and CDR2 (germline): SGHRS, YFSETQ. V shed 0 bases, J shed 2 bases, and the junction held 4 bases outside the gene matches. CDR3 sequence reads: CASSLVLAGTTDTQYF. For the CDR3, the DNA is TGCGCCAGCAGCTTGGTTCTAGCGGGGACCACAGATACGCAGTATTTT.

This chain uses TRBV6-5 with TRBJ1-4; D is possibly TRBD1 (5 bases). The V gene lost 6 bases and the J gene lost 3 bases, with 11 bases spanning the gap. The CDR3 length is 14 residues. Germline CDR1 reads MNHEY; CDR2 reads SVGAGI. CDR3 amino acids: CASSRQQPNEKLFF. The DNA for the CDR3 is TGTGCCAGCAGCCGACAGCAACCTAATGAAAAACTGTTTTTT.

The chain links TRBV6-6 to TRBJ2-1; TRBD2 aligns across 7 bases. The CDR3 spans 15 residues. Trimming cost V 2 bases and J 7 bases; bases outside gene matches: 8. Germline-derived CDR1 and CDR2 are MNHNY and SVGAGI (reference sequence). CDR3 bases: TGTGCCAGCAGTTACGGGCGGGAGTGGGCGAATGAGCAGTTCTTC. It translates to CASSYGREWANEQFF.

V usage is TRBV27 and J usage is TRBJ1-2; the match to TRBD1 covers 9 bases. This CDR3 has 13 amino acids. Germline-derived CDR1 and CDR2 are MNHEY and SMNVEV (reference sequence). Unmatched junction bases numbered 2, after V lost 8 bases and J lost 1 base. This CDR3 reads CASGDRVNYGYTF. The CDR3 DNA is TGTGCCAGCGGGGACAGGGTTAACTATGGCTACACCTTC.

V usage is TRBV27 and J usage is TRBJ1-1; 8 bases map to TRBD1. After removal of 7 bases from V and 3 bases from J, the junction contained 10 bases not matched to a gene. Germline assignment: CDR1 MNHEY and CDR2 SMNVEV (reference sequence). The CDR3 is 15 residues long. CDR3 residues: CASTLGGRGHTEAFF. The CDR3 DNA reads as TGTGCCAGCACCCTGGGGGGCAGGGGGCACACTGAAGCTTTCTTT.

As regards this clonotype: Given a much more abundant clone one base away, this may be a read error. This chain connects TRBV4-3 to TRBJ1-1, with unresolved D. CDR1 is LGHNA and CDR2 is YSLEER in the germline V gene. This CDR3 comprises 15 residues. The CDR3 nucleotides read TGCGCCAGCAGGCAAGGAATCGCGGGAGTAACTGAAGCTTTCTTT. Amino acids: CASRQGIAGVTEAFF.